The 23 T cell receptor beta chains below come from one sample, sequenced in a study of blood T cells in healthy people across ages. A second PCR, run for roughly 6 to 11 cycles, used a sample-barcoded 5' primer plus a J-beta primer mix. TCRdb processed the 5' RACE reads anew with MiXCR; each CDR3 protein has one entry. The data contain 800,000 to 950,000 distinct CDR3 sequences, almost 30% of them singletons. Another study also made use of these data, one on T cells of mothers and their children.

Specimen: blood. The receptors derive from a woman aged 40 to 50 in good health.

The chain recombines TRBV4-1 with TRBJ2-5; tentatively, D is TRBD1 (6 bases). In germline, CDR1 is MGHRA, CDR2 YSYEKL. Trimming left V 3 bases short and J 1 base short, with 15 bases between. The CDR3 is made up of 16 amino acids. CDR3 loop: CASSQLSGAAQETQYF. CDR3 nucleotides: TGCGCCAGCAGCCAGCTCTCAGGGGCCGCCCAAGAGACCCAGTACTTC.

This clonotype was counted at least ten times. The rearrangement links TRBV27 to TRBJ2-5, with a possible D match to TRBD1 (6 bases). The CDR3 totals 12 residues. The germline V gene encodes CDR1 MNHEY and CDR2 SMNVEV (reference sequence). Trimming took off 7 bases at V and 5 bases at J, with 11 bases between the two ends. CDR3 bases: TGTGCCAGCAAAACAGGGATCGAGACCCAGTACTTC. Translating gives CASKTGIETQYF.

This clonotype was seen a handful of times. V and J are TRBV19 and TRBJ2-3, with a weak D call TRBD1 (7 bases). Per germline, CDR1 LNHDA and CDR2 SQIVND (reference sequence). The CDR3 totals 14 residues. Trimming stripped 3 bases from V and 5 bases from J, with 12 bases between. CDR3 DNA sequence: TGTGCCAGTAGTATTGGAGGGGGCAGAGATACGCAGTATTTT. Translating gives CASSIGGGRDTQYF.

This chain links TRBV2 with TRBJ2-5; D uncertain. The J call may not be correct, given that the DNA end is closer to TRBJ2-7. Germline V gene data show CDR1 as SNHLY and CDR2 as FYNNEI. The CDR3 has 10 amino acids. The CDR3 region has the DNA TGTGCCAGCGCCTACGGCGAGCAGTACTTC. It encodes CASAYGEQYF.

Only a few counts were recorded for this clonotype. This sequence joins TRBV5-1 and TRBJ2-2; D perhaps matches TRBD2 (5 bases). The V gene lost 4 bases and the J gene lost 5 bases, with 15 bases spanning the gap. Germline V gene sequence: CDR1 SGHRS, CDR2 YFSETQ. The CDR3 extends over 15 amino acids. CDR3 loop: CASSPDYPPTGELFF. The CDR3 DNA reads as TGCGCCAGCAGCCCCGACTACCCCCCGACCGGGGAGCTGTTTTTT.

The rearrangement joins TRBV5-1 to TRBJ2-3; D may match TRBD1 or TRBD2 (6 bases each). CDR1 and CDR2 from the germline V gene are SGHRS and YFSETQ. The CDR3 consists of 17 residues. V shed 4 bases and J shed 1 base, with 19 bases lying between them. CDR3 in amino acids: CASSPGDKLPGTDTQYF. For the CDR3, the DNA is TGCGCCAGCAGCCCGGGGGACAAACTACCAGGCACAGATACGCAGTATTTT.

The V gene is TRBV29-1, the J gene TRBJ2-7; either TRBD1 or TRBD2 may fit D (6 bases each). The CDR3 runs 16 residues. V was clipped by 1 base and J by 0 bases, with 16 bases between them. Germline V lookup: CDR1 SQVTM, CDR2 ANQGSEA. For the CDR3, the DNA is TGCAGCGTTGAAGGGGTTGGTCGGGGGCTCTCCTACGAGCAGTACTTC. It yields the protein CSVEGVGRGLSYEQYF.

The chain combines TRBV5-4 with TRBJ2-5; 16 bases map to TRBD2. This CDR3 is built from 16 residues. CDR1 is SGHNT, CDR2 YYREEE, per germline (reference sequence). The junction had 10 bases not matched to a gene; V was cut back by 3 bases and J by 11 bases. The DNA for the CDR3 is TGTGCCAGCAGCTCAGGGACTAGCGGGGGGGCAGGTGAGCAGTACTTC. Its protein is CASSSGTSGGAGEQYF.

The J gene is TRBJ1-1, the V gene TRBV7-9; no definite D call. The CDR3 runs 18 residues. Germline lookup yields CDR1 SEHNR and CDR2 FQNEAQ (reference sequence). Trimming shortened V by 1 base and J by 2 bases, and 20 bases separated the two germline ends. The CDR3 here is CASSLVTKIGRKNTEAFF. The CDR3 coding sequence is TGTGCCAGCAGCTTAGTCACAAAAATAGGACGGAAAAACACTGAAGCTTTCTTT. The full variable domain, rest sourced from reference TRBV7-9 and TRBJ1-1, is DTGVSQNPRHKITKRGQNVTFRCDPISEHNRLYWYRQTLGQGPEFLTYFQNEAQLEKSRLLSDRFSAERPKGSFSTLEIQRTEQGDSAMYLCASSLVTKIGRKNTEAFFGQGTRLTVV.

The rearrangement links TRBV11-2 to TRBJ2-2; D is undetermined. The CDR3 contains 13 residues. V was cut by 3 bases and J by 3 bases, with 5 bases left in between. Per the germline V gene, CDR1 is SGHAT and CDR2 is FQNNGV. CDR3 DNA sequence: TGTGCCAGCAGCTTCTACGACACCGGGGAGCTGTTTTTT. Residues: CASSFYDTGELFF.

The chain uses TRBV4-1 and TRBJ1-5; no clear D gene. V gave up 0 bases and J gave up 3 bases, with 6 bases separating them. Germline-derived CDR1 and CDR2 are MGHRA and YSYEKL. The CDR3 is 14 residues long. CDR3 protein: CASSQDNNNQPQHF. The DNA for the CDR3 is TGCGCCAGCAGCCAAGATAATAACAATCAGCCCCAGCATTTT.

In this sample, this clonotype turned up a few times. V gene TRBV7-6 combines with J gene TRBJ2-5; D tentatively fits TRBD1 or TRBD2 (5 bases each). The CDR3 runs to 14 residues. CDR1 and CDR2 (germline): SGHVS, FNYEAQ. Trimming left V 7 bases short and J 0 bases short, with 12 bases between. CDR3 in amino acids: CASTGGGDQETQYF. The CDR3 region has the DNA TGTGCCAGCACAGGTGGGGGAGACCAAGAGACCCAGTACTTC.

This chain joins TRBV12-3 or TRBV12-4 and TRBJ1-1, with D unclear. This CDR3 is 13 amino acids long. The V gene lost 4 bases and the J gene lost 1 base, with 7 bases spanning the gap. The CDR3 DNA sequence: TGTGCCAGCAGTTACAGCTCGAACACTGAAGCTTTCTTT. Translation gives CASSYSSNTEAFF.

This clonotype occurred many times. The chain's CDR3 is CSAADPTGRTDTQYF. The CDR3 DNA is TGCAGTGCTGCGGACCCGACAGGGCGCACAGATACGCAGTATTTT. The rearrangement joins TRBV20-1 to TRBJ2-3; 7 bases agree with TRBD1. Germline V CDR1 and CDR2: DFQATT, SNEGSKA (reference sequence). Trimming removed 5 bases from V and 1 base from J; junction bases left unmatched: 9. The CDR3 has 15 residues.

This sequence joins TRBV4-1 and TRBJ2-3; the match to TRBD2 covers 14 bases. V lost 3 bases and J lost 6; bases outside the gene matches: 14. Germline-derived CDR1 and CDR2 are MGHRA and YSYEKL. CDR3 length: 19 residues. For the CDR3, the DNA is TGCGCCAGCAGCCACCCCAGACTAGCGGGGGGGCGGGATGGGGATACGCAGTATTTT. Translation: CASSHPRLAGGRDGDTQYF.

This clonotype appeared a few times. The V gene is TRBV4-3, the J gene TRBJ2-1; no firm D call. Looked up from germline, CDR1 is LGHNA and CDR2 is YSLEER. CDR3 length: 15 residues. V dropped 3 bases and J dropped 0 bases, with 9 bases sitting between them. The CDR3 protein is CASSQGPNSYNEQFF. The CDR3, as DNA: TGCGCCAGCAGCCAGGGCCCTAACTCCTACAATGAGCAGTTCTTC.

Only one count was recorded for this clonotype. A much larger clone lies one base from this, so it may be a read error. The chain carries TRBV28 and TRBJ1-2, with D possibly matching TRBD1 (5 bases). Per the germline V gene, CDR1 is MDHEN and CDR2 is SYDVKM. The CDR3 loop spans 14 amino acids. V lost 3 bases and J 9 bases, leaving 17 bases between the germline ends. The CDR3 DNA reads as TGTGCCAGCAGTTTGGACGAGGGACGAAGTAGCTACACCTTC. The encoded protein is CASSLDEGRSSYTF.

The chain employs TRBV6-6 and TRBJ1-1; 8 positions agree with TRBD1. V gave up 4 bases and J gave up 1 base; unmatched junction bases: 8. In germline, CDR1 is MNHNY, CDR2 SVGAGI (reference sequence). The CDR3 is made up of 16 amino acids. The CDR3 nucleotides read TGTGCCAGCAGTTCCCACATAGGACAGGGGAACACTGAAGCTTTCTTT. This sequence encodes CASSSHIGQGNTEAFF.

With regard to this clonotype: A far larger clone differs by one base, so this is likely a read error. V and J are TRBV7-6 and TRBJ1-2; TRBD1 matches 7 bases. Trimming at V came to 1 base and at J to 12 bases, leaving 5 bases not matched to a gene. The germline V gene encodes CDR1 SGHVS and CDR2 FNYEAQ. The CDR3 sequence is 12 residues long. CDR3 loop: CASSLGQGGHTF. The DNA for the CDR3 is TGTGCCAGCAGCTTAGGACAGGGCGGCCACACCTTC.

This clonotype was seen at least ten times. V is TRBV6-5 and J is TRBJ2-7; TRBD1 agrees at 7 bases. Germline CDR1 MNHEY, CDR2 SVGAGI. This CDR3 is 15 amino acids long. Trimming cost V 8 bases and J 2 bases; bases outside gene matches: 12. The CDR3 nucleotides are TGTGCCAGCGCGGATTGGGACAGCCCTACCTACGAGCAGTACTTC. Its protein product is CASADWDSPTYEQYF.

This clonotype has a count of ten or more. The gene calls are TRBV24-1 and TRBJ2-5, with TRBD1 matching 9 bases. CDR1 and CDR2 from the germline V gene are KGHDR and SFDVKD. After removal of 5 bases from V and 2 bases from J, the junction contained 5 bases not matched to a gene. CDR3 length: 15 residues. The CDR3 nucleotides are TGTGCCACCAGTGCCTGGACAGGGGAGCAAGAGACCCAGTACTTC. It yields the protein CATSAWTGEQETQYF.

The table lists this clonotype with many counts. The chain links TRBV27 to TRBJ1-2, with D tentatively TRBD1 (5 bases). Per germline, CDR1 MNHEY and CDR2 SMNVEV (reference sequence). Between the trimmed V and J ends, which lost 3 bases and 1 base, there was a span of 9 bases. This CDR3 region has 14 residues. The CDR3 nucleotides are TGTGCCAGCAGTTTTGACAGAGTTAACTATGGCTACACCTTC. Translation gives CASSFDRVNYGYTF.

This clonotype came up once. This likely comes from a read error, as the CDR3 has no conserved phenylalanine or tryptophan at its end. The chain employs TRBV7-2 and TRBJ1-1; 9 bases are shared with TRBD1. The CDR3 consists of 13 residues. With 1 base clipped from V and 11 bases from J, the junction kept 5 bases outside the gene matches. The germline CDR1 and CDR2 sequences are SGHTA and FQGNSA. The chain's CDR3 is CASSLEGTGYAFC. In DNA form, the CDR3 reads TGTGCCAGCAGCTTAGAAGGGACAGGGTACGCTTTCTGT.